The clone carrying this TCR beta chain was seen more than once but under ten times. This sample is drawn from a study of blood T cell repertoires in COVID-19. As for the study in general: Specimens from acute and convalescent COVID-19 originated in the United States, Italy and Spain. In each case, the material was cDNA or gDNA derived from T cells, B-cell-depleted T cells, or PBMCs.

In the authors' methods: Amplification from reference gene primers served as the basis for estimated nucleated cell counts. Data came from immunoSEQ multiplex PCR; TCRdb stores just in-frame clones and leaves some out. That table supplies the V and J calls and clone size; D and trimming were determined from the DNA. Among 46,000 or so clones listed, approximately 89% were seen once. V gave up 3 bases and J gave up 8 bases; unmatched junction bases: 4. The germline V gene has CDR1 MNHEY and CDR2 SMNVEV (reference sequence). This CDR3 comprises 14 residues. The genes are TRBV27 and TRBJ1-4; 9 bases align to TRBD1. The source material was peripheral blood. The TCR comes from a man aged 55 to 70 with active or convalescent COVID-19. The CDR3: CASSFGTGLEKLFF. DNA for the CDR3: TGTGCCAGCAGTTTCGGGACAGGGTTAGAAAAACTGTTTTTT.